What follows describes a single T cell receptor (beta chain). V was cut by 7 bases and J by 5 bases, with 14 bases left in between. This CDR3 spans 13 amino acids. The V gene's germline CDR1 is SNHLY and CDR2 FYNNEI. This record belongs to a study of blood T cell repertoires in COVID-19. About the study: Italy, Spain and the United States were the sources of the convalescent and acute COVID-19 samples.

As originally analysed: Reference gene primer amplification gave estimated nucleated cell counts. Only in-frame clones appear in the TCRdb table, and some are missing; sequencing was by immunoSEQ multiplex PCR. The DNA gave D and trimming, while V, J and clone size come from that table. This sample has about 240,000 clones; around 87% occur once, and the top ten carry 2.5% to 3.5%. The rearrangement uses TRBV2 and TRBJ1-2; possibly TRBD1 for D (5 bases). Sequenced input: PBMCs or T cells enriched from blood (not recorded which). This receptor was obtained from a middle-aged woman with acute COVID-19. CDR3 nucleotide sequence: TGTGCCAGCACCCCCGCAGGGCTGTATGGCTACACCTTC. Its protein product is CASTPAGLYGYTF.